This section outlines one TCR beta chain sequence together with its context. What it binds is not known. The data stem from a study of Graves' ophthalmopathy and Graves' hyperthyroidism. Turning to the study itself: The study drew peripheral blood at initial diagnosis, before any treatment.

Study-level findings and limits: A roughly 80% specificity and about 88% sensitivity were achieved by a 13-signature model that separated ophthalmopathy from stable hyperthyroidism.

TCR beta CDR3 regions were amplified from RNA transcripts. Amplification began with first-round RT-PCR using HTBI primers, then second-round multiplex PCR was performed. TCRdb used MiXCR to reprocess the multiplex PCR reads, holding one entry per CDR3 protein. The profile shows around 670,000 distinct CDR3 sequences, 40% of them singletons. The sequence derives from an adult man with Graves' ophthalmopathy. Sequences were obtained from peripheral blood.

The CDR3, as DNA: TGTGCCACCAGCATATCCAGGGTTGAGACCCAGTACTTC. Encoded protein: CATSISRVETQYF. This chain connects TRBV15 to TRBJ2-5; D is perhaps TRBD1 (5 bases). This CDR3 region has 13 residues. The ends were cut back, 4 bases at V and 5 bases at J, with 11 bases in the middle. Germline CDR1 LNHNV, CDR2 YYDKDF (reference sequence).